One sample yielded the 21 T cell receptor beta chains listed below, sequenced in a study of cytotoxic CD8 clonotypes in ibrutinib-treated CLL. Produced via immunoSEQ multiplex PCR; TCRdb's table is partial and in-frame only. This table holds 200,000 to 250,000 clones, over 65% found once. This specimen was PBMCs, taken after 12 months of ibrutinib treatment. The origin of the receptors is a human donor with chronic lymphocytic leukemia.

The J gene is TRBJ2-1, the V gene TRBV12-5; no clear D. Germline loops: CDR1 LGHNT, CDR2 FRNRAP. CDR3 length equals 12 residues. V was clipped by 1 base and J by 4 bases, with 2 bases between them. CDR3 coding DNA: TGTGCTAGTGGTTTGGGATACAATGAGCAGTTCTTC. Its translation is CASGLGYNEQFF. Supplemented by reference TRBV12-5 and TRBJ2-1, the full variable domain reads DARVTQTPRHKVTEMGQEVTMRCQPILGHNTVFWYRQTMMQGLELLAYFRNRAPLDDSGMPKDRFSAEMPDATLATLKIQPSEPRDSAVYFCASGLGYNEQFFGPGTRLTVL.

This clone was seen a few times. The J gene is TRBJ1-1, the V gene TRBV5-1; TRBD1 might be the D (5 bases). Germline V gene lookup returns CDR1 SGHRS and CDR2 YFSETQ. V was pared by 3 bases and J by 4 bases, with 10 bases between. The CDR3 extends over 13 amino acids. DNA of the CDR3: TGCGCCAGCAGCTACCAGGGTGGCACTGAAGCTTTCTTT. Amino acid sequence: CASSYQGGTEAFF. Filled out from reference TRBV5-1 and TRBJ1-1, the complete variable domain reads KAGVTQTPRYLIKTRGQQVTLSCSPISGHRSVSWYQQTPGQGLQFLFEYFSETQRNKGNFPGRFSGRQFSNSRSEMNVSTLELGDSALYLCASSYQGGTEAFFGQGTRLTVV.

CDR3 loop: CASRHSEGETQYF. In nucleotides, the CDR3 is TGTGCCAGCCGGCACAGCGAGGGGGAGACCCAGTACTTC. The gene calls are TRBV18 and TRBJ2-5; possibly TRBD1 or TRBD2 for D (5 bases each). Germline V gives CDR1 KGHSH, CDR2 LQKENI. Trimming left V 8 bases short and J 5 bases short, with 15 bases between. The length of the CDR3 is 13 residues. Combining the CDR3 with reference TRBV18 and TRBJ2-5 gives the whole variable domain NAGVMQNPRHLVRRRGQEARLRCSPMKGHSHVYWYRQLPEEGLKFMVYLQKENIIDESGMPKERFSAEFPKEGPSILRIQQVVRGDSAAYFCASRHSEGETQYFGPGTRLLVL.

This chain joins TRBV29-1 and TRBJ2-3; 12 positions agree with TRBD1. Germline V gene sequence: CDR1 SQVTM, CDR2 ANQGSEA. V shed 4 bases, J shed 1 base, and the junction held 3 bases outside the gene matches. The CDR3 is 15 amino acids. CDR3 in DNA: TGCAGCGTTGTGGGACAGGGGGCTCGCACAGATACGCAGTATTTT. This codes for CSVVGQGARTDTQYF.

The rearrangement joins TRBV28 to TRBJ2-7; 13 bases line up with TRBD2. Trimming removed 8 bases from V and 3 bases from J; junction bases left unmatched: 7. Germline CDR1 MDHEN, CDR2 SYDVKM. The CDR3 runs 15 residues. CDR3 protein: CASRQLAGGHYEQYF. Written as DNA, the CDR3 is TGTGCCAGCCGACAACTAGCGGGAGGGCACTACGAGCAGTACTTC.

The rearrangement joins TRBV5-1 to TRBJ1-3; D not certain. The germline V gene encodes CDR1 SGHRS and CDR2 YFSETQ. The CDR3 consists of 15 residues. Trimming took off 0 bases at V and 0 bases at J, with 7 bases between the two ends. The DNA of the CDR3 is TGCGCCAGCAGCTTGGGATCTGGCTCTGGAAACACCATATATTTT. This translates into CASSLGSGSGNTIYF.

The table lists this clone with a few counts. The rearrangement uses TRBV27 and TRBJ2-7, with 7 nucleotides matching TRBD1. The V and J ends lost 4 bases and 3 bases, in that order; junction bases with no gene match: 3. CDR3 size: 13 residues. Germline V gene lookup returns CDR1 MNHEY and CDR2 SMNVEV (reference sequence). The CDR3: CASSSRTGYEQYF. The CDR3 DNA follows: TGTGCCAGCAGTTCCAGGACAGGCTACGAGCAGTACTTC.

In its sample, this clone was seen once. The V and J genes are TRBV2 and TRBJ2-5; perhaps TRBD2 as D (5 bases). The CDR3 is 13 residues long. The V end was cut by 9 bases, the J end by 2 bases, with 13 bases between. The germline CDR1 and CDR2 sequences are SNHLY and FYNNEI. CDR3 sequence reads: CARGRTFQETQYF. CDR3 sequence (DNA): TGTGCCAGGGGTAGGACTTTTCAAGAGACCCAGTACTTC.

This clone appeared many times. CDR3 DNA: TGTGCCAGCAATGGAGTGGGCTCCTACGAGCAGTACTTC. Amino acids: CASNGVGSYEQYF. The rearrangement links TRBV2 to TRBJ2-7; no reliable D call. V lost 7 bases and J 0 bases, leaving 10 bases between the germline ends. This CDR3 contains 13 residues. The germline V gene encodes CDR1 SNHLY and CDR2 FYNNEI.

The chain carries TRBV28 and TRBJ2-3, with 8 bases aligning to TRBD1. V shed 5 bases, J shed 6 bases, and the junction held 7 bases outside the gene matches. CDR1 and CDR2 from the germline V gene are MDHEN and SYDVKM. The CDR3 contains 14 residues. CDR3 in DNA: TGTGCCAGCAGTCAAACAGGGGGAGCGGATACGCAGTATTTT. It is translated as CASSQTGGADTQYF.

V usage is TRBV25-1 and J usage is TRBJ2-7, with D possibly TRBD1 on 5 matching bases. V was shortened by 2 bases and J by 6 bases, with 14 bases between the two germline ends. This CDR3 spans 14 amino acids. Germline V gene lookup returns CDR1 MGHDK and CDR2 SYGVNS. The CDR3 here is CASSEPTGFGEQYF. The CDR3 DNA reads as TGTGCCAGCAGTGAACCAACAGGTTTCGGCGAGCAGTACTTC.

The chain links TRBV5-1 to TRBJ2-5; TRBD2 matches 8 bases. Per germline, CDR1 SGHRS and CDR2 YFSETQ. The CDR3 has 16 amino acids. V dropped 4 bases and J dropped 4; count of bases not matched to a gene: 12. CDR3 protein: CASSTSWGLGGETQYF. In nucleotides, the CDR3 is TGCGCCAGCAGCACGTCGTGGGGACTAGGGGGAGAGACCCAGTACTTC.

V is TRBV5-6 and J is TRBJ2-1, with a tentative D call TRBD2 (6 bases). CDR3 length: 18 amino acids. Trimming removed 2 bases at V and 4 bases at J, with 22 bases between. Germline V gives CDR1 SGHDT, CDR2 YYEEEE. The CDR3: CASSFLGGLALIYNEQFF. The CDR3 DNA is TGTGCCAGCAGCTTCCTTGGGGGTCTAGCGCTGATTTACAATGAGCAGTTCTTC.

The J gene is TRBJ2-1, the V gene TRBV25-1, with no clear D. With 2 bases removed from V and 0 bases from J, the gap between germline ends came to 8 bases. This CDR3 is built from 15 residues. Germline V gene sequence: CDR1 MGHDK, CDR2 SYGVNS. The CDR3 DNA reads TGTGCCAGCAGTGAAAGATTGAGCTCCTACAATGAGCAGTTCTTC. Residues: CASSERLSSYNEQFF.

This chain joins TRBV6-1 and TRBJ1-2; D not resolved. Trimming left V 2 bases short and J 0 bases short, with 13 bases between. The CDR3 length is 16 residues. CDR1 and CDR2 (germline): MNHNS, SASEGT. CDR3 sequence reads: CASSEIGRRTNYGYTF. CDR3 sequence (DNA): TGTGCCAGCAGTGAAATTGGACGGCGGACTAACTATGGCTACACCTTC.

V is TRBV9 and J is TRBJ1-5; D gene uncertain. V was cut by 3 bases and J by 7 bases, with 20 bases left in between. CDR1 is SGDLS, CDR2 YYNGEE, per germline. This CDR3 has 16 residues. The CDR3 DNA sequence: TGTGCCAGCAGCGCTTGGACTTTACATCCGAGGCAGCCCCAGCATTTT. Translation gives CASSAWTLHPRQPQHF.

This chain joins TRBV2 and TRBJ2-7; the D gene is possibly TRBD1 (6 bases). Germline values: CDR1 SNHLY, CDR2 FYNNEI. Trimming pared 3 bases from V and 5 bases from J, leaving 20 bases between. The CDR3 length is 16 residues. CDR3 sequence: CASSDPGHRTSDEQYF. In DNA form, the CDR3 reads TGTGCCAGCAGTGATCCGGGACACCGGACGTCGGACGAGCAGTACTTC.

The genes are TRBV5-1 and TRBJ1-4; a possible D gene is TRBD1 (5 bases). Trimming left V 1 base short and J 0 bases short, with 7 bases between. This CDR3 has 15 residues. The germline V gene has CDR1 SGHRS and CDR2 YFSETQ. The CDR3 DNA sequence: TGCGCCAGCAGCTTGCAGGGAACAACTAATGAAAAACTGTTTTTT. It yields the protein CASSLQGTTNEKLFF. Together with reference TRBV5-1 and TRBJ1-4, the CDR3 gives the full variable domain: KAGVTQTPRYLIKTRGQQVTLSCSPISGHRSVSWYQQTPGQGLQFLFEYFSETQRNKGNFPGRFSGRQFSNSRSEMNVSTLELGDSALYLCASSLQGTTNEKLFFGSGTQLSVL.

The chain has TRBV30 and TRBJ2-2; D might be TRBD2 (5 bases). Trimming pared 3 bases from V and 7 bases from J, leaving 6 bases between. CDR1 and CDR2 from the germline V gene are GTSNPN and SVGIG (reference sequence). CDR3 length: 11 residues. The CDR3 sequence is CAWREVGELFF. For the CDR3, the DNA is TGTGCCTGGAGGGAGGTCGGGGAGCTGTTTTTT.

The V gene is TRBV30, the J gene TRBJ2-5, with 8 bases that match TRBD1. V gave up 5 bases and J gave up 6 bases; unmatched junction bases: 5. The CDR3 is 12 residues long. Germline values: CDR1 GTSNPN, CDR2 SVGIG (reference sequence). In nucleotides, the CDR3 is TGTGCCTGGCTCCCAGGGGGCCAGACCCAGTACTTC. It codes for CAWLPGGQTQYF.

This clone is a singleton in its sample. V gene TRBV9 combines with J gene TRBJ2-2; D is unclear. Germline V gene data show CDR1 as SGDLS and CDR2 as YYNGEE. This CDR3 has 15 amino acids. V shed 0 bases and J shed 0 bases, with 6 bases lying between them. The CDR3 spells CASSVGAANTGELFF. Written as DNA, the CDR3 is TGTGCCAGCAGCGTAGGTGCCGCGAACACCGGGGAGCTGTTTTTT.